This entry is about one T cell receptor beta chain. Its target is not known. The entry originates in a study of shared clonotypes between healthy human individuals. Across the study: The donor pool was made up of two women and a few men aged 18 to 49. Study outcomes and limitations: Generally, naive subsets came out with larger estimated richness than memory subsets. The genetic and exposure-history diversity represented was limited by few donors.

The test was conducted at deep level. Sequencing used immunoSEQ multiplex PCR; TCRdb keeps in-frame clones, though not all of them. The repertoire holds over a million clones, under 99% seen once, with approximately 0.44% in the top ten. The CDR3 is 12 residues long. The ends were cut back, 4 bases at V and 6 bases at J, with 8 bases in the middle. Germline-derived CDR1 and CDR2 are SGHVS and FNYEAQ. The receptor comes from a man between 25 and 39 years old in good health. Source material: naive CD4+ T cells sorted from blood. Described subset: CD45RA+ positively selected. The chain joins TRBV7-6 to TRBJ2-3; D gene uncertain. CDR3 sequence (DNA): TGTGCCAGCAGCTCCTTCAGGGATACGCAGTATTTT. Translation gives CASSSFRDTQYF. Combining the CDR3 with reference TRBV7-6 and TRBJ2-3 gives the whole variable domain GAGVSQSPRYKVTKRGQDVALRCDPISGHVSLYWYRQALGQGPEFLTYFNYEAQQDKSGLPNDRFSAERPEGSISTLTIQRTEQRDSAMYRCASSSFRDTQYFGPGTRLTVL.